This T cell receptor beta chain was profiled in a study of T cell changes during pregnancy in multiple sclerosis. Sequenced by immunoSEQ multiplex PCR; TCRdb stores in-frame clones only, minus some. In the table there are approximately 60,000 clones, 94% of which are singletons. Germline CDR1 is SNHLY and CDR2 is FYNNEI. J lost 1 base, V lost 5 bases, and 16 bases had no gene match. The CDR3 is made up of 18 amino acids. The V gene is TRBV2, the J gene TRBJ1-1; 7 bases map to TRBD1. This specimen consisted of CD8+ T cells from peripheral blood mononuclear cells, obtained in the third trimester of pregnancy. This receptor was obtained from a female donor with multiple sclerosis, enrolled in a pregnancy study. The CDR3 sequence is CASSKNRDSEGGNTEAFF. The DNA for the CDR3 is TGTGCCAGCAGTAAAAACCGGGACAGCGAAGGAGGGAACACTGAAGCTTTCTTT.